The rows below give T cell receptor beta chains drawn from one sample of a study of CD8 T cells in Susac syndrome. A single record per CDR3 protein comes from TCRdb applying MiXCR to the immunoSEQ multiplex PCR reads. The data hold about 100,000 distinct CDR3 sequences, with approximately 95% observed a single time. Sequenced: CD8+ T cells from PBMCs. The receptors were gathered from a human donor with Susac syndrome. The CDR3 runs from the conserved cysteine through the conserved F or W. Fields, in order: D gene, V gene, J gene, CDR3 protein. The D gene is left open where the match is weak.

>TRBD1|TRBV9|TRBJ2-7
CASSPDRGPYEQYF
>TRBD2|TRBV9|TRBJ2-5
CASSVAGGETQYF
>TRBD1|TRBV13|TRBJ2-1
CASSMGQAFNEQFF
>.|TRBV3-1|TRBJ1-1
CASSHGSGGNTEAFF
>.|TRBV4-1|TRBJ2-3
CASSQAGIPQYF
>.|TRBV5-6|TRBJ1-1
CASSLDLNTEAFF
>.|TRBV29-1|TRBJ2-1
CSVVAREVGEQFF
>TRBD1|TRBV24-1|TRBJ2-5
CATSEATGTGQETQYF
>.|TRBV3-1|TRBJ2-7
CASSQYGEQQYF
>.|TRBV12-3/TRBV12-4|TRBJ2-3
CASNHGGYGTDTQYF
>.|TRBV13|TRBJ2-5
CASLLVRETETQYF
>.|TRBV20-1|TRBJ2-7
CSASSIGNYEQYF
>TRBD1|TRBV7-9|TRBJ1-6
CASSEGQENSPLHF
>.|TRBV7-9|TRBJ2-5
CASSLVQGRGETQYF
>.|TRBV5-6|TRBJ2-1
CASSLFHEQFF
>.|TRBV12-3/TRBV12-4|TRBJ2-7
CASSLDFSSYEQYF
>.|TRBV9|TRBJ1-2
CASSVGQENYGYTF
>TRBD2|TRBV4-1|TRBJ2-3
CASSPLGSGGSTQYF
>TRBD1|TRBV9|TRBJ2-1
CASSVSLGQGANEQFF
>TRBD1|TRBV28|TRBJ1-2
CASSTYNPGTAYGYTF
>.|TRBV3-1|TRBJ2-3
CASSPPGFEETDTQYF
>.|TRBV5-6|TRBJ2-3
CASTRMAGGTDTQYF
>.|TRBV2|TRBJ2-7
CASRDSYEQYF
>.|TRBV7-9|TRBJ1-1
CASSLAGVSTEAFF
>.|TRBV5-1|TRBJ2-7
CASSLDRGRYEQYF
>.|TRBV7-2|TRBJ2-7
CASSLSGSLYEQYF
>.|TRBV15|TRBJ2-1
CATSRDQGDEQFF
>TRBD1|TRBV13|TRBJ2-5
CASSRTDRAETQYF
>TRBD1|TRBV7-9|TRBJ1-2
CASSFVTGGSGYTF
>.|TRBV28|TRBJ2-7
CASSRPGGGRPYEQYF
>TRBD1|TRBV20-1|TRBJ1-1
CSASGQGAGTEAFF
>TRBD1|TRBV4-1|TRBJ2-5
CASSQDSGGWETQYF
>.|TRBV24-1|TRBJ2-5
CATSGSKVLGAETQYF
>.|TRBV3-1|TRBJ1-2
CASGQGRYGYTF
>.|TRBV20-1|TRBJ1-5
CSARDYPKLGDQPQHF
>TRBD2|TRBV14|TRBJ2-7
CASSQVIGTSVEQYF
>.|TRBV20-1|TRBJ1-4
CSAMRGSGEKLFF
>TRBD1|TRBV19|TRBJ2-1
CASTLLTGLLNEQFF
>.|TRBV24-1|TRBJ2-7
CATSAGSSYEQYF
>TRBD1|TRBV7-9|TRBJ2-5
CASSASGTDKETQYF
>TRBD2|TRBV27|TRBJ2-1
CASSLSAGANHNEQFF
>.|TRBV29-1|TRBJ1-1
CSVEGKSRKWGTEAFF
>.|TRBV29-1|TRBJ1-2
CSVERQVHGYTF
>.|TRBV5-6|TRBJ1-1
CASSAPGHLNTEAFF
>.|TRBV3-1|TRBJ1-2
CASTRGEVNNYGYTF
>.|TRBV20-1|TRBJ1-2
CSAPPGGVLDGYTF
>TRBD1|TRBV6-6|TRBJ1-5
CASSYPGQGNQPQHF
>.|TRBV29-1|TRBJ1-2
CSVEARVGYTF
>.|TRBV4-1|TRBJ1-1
CASSRGSRAFF
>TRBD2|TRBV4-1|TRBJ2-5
CASSSGGYGGGEQETQYF
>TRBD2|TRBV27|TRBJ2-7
CASSHTILAGEENEQYF
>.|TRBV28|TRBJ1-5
CASRQGGNQPQHF
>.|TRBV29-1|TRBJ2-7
CSVERGGTSYEQYF